This T cell receptor beta chain appears in the sequencing data of a study of beta chain features in type 1 diabetes. General observations from the study: VDJ junctions in type 1 diabetes patients carried more deletions and fewer insertions.

On this clone itself: Its antigen is currently unknown.

All of the isolated RNA was reverse transcribed, so expressed TCRB transcripts were sequenced. Only in-frame clones appear in the TCRdb table, and some are missing; sequencing was by immunoSEQ multiplex PCR. This table holds 250,000 to 350,000 clones, approximately 10% found once. The CDR3 loop spans 12 amino acids. The V end lost 2 bases, the J end lost 14 bases, and 13 bases lay between the germline ends. CDR1 is ENHRY and CDR2 is SYGVKD in the germline V gene. The V and J genes are TRBV10-3 and TRBJ2-1; possibly TRBD2 for D (5 bases). Sequencing used naive CD4+ T cells from blood. This TCR was recovered from a woman in her twenties or thirties in good health. Written as DNA, the CDR3 is TGTGCCATCAGTGAGGAGGGATACCAAAAGTTCTTC. It codes for CAISEEGYQKFF.